The clone carrying this T cell receptor beta chain was counted a few times. What it binds is unknown. This sample was taken from a study of response to subunit inactivated influenza vaccine. Overall study results and limits: The authors put forward the suggestion that each seasonal influenza vaccination may bring in only a limited number of new T cells.

TCRdb recomputed calls from the RT-PCR reads with MiXCR, one row per CDR3 protein. The sample yields over 300,000 distinct CDR3 sequences, about a fifth seen once. The CDR3 runs to 15 residues. Trimming took off 1 base at V and 2 bases at J, with 12 bases between the two ends. CDR1 LGHNA and CDR2 YNFKEQ come from the germline V gene. The chain recombines TRBV4-2 with TRBJ2-7; perhaps TRBD1 as D (6 bases). The sequence was collected from a man in his fifties or sixties who received an inactivated influenza vaccine. This sample comprised PBMCs from blood, obtained about 20 months after vaccination. The CDR3 DNA sequence: TGTGCCAGCAGCCAAGTAGGGCAGGGGCCCTACGAGCAGTACTTC. Protein product: CASSQVGQGPYEQYF.